This is a list of T cell receptor beta chains from one sample in a study of blood T cell repertoires in COVID-19. Sequencing used immunoSEQ multiplex PCR; TCRdb keeps in-frame clones, though not all of them. Of about 180,000 clones listed, around 83% are singletons. The sample taken for sequencing was PBMCs or T cells enriched from blood (not recorded which). These receptors were taken from a man aged 35 to 55 who had recovered from COVID-19. CDR3s include the opening cysteine and the closing phenylalanine or tryptophan. Each record gives: J gene, V gene, clone size, D gene, CDR3 protein, CDR3 DNA. D genes are given only for firm matches. Clone size is shown for a subset of rows, as once, few, many or a class of expanded clone.

j_gene: TRBJ1-5
v_gene: TRBV28
abundance: many
d_gene: .
CDR3aa: CASRPDRNNQPQHF
CDR3nt: TGTGCCAGCAGGCCCGACAGGAACAATCAGCCCCAGCATTTT

j_gene: TRBJ2-2
v_gene: TRBV5-4
abundance: .
d_gene: .
CDR3aa: CASSLSGRSTGELFF
CDR3nt: TGTGCCAGCAGCTTATCGGGGAGGTCCACCGGGGAGCTGTTTTTT

j_gene: TRBJ1-4
v_gene: TRBV3-1/TRBV3-2
abundance: once
d_gene: .
CDR3aa: CASSRFDSLFF
CDR3nt: TGTGCCAGCAGCCGGTTCGACAGTCTGTTTTTT

j_gene: TRBJ2-5
v_gene: TRBV27
abundance: .
d_gene: TRBD1
CDR3aa: CASSELGQGRETQYF
CDR3nt: TGTGCCAGCAGTGAACTAGGACAGGGAAGAGAGACCCAGTACTTC

j_gene: TRBJ1-2
v_gene: TRBV12-3/TRBV12-4
abundance: once
d_gene: .
CDR3aa: CASSSSDYGYTF
CDR3nt: TGTGCCAGCAGTTCCTCAGACTATGGCTACACCTTC

j_gene: TRBJ1-5
v_gene: TRBV7-2
abundance: .
d_gene: TRBD1
CDR3aa: CASSLDRQGQPQHF
CDR3nt: TGTGCCAGCAGCTTAGACCGACAGGGTCAGCCCCAGCATTTT

j_gene: TRBJ1-2
v_gene: TRBV19
abundance: once
d_gene: .
CDR3aa: CASSIVAGPYYGYTF
CDR3nt: TGTGCCAGTAGTATCGTGGCAGGCCCGTATTATGGCTACACCTTC

j_gene: TRBJ2-7
v_gene: TRBV2
abundance: .
d_gene: TRBD1
CDR3aa: CATQGDREYEQYF
CDR3nt: TGTGCCACCCAAGGGGACAGGGAGTACGAGCAGTACTTC

j_gene: TRBJ1-2
v_gene: TRBV28
abundance: few
d_gene: .
CDR3aa: CASSLHSGNYGYTF
CDR3nt: TGTGCCAGCAGTTTACACTCAGGGAACTATGGCTACACCTTC

j_gene: TRBJ1-5
v_gene: TRBV21-1
abundance: .
d_gene: .
CDR3aa: CASSKGIAPSNQPQHF
CDR3nt: TGTGCCAGCAGCAAAGGGATAGCCCCTAGCAATCAGCCCCAGCATTTT

j_gene: TRBJ2-3
v_gene: TRBV4-1
abundance: .
d_gene: TRBD2
CDR3aa: CASSQEVGLAVNTQYF
CDR3nt: TGCGCCAGCAGCCAAGAGGTGGGACTAGCGGTGAATACGCAGTATTTT

j_gene: TRBJ2-4
v_gene: TRBV6-5
abundance: .
d_gene: TRBD1
CDR3aa: CASSYTGGNIQYF
CDR3nt: TGTGCCAGCAGTTATACAGGGGGGAACATTCAGTACTTC

j_gene: TRBJ2-3
v_gene: TRBV5-1
abundance: .
d_gene: TRBD1
CDR3aa: CASATGTGVTDTQYF
CDR3nt: TGCGCCAGCGCGACCGGGACAGGGGTCACAGATACGCAGTATTTT

j_gene: TRBJ1-3
v_gene: TRBV30
abundance: .
d_gene: TRBD1
CDR3aa: CAWSGGGSSSGNTIYF
CDR3nt: TGTGCCTGGAGTGGAGGGGGCAGCAGCTCTGGAAACACCATATATTTT

j_gene: TRBJ1-1
v_gene: TRBV24-1
abundance: .
d_gene: .
CDR3aa: CATSEAGESTFF
CDR3nt: TGTGCCACCAGTGAAGCCGGAGAGTCGACTTTCTTT

j_gene: TRBJ2-2
v_gene: TRBV18
abundance: .
d_gene: TRBD1
CDR3aa: CASPKGAGRTGELFF
CDR3nt: TGTGCCAGCCCGAAGGGGGCAGGCCGAACCGGGGAGCTGTTTTTT

j_gene: TRBJ2-5
v_gene: TRBV7-2
abundance: .
d_gene: .
CDR3aa: CASSSRARGERETQYF
CDR3nt: TGTGCCAGCAGCTCTCGGGCCAGGGGGGAGAGGGAGACCCAGTACTTC

j_gene: TRBJ1-2
v_gene: TRBV18
abundance: .
d_gene: TRBD1
CDR3aa: CASSPDRGRLGYTF
CDR3nt: TGTGCCAGCTCACCGGACAGGGGGCGCTTGGGCTACACCTTC

j_gene: TRBJ2-7
v_gene: TRBV15
abundance: .
d_gene: TRBD1
CDR3aa: CATSTDRGLMNEQYF
CDR3nt: TGTGCCACCAGCACTGACAGGGGGCTAATGAACGAGCAGTACTTC

j_gene: TRBJ2-1
v_gene: TRBV7-6
abundance: few
d_gene: .
CDR3aa: CASSLQAYNEQFF
CDR3nt: TGTGCCAGCAGCTTACAGGCCTACAATGAGCAGTTCTTC

j_gene: TRBJ2-7
v_gene: TRBV5-1
abundance: once
d_gene: .
CDR3aa: CASSLGGTGYEQYF
CDR3nt: TGCGCCAGCAGCTTGGGCGGGACTGGCTACGAGCAGTACTTC

j_gene: TRBJ2-7
v_gene: TRBV9
abundance: .
d_gene: .
CDR3aa: CASSVGGSSYEQYF
CDR3nt: TGTGCCAGCAGCGTAGGAGGCAGCTCCTACGAGCAGTACTTC

j_gene: TRBJ1-2
v_gene: TRBV2
abundance: .
d_gene: .
CDR3aa: CASSDNWTGNYGYTF
CDR3nt: TGTGCCAGCAGTGATAACTGGACTGGAAACTATGGCTACACCTTC

j_gene: TRBJ1-1
v_gene: TRBV9
abundance: .
d_gene: .
CDR3aa: CASSPPRGESTEAFF
CDR3nt: TGTGCCAGCAGCCCACCCCGGGGGGAAAGCACTGAAGCTTTCTTT

j_gene: TRBJ2-1
v_gene: TRBV6-2/TRBV6-3
abundance: .
d_gene: TRBD2
CDR3aa: CASSPLGLTFNNEQFF
CDR3nt: TGTGCCAGCAGCCCCCTGGGACTAACCTTCAACAATGAGCAGTTCTTC

j_gene: TRBJ1-2
v_gene: TRBV29-1
abundance: once
d_gene: .
CDR3aa: CSVSDSLNYGYTF
CDR3nt: TGCAGCGTTTCCGACAGCCTTAACTATGGCTACACCTTC

j_gene: TRBJ2-1
v_gene: TRBV2
abundance: .
d_gene: .
CDR3aa: CASSEPGLPGDEQFF
CDR3nt: TGTGCCAGCAGTGAACCGGGACTCCCCGGCGATGAGCAGTTCTTC

j_gene: TRBJ1-1
v_gene: TRBV9
abundance: .
d_gene: TRBD1
CDR3aa: CASSNLGQSNTEAFF
CDR3nt: TGTGCCAGCAGCAACCTGGGACAGTCGAACACTGAAGCTTTCTTT

j_gene: TRBJ1-6
v_gene: TRBV5-4
abundance: .
d_gene: .
CDR3aa: CASTREGHGNSPLHF
CDR3nt: TGTGCCAGCACCCGGGAGGGACACGGAAATTCACCCCTCCACTTT

j_gene: TRBJ2-7
v_gene: TRBV7-6
abundance: .
d_gene: TRBD1
CDR3aa: CASNPGQGMNEQYF
CDR3nt: TGTGCCAGCAACCCGGGACAGGGGATGAACGAGCAGTACTTC

j_gene: TRBJ1-1
v_gene: TRBV18
abundance: .
d_gene: .
CDR3aa: CASSPGQGEASEAFF
CDR3nt: TGTGCCAGCTCACCCGGCCAGGGTGAAGCTTCTGAAGCTTTCTTT

j_gene: TRBJ1-5
v_gene: TRBV16
abundance: once
d_gene: .
CDR3aa: CASSQSGEQPQHF
CDR3nt: TGTGCCAGCAGCCAATCAGGAGAACAGCCCCAGCATTTT

j_gene: TRBJ2-1
v_gene: TRBV29-1
abundance: .
d_gene: TRBD2
CDR3aa: CSGSGRASYNEQFF
CDR3nt: TGCAGCGGCAGCGGGAGGGCCTCCTACAATGAGCAGTTCTTC

j_gene: TRBJ1-6
v_gene: TRBV5-6
abundance: .
d_gene: TRBD1
CDR3aa: CASSPGTANSPLHF
CDR3nt: TGTGCCAGCAGCCCCGGGACAGCCAATTCACCCCTCCACTTT

j_gene: TRBJ2-3
v_gene: TRBV29-1
abundance: .
d_gene: .
CDR3aa: CSVDGQDNTDTQYF
CDR3nt: TGCAGCGTTGATGGCCAGGATAACACAGATACGCAGTATTTT

j_gene: TRBJ2-2
v_gene: TRBV7-8
abundance: .
d_gene: .
CDR3aa: CASTPGELFF
CDR3nt: TGTGCTTCCACACCGGGGGAGCTGTTTTTT

j_gene: TRBJ2-5
v_gene: TRBV6-5
abundance: .
d_gene: TRBD2
CDR3aa: CASGSGLASRETQYF
CDR3nt: TGTGCCAGCGGATCGGGACTAGCGAGTCGGGAGACCCAGTACTTC

j_gene: TRBJ1-1
v_gene: TRBV25-1
abundance: .
d_gene: .
CDR3aa: CASPQGSPNTEAFF
CDR3nt: TGTGCCAGCCCACAGGGTAGTCCGAACACTGAAGCTTTCTTT